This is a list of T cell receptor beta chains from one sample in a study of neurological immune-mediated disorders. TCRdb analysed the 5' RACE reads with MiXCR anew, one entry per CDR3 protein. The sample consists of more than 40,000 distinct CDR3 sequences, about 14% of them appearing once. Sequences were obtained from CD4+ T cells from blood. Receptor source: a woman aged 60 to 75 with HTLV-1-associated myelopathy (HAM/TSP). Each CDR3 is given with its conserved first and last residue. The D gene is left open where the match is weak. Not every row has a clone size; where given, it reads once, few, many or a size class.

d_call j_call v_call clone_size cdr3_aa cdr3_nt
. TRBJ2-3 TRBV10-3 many CAISINLKGPPSADTQYF TGTGCCATCAGTATAAACCTAAAGGGACCCCCGTCGGCGGATACGCAGTATTTT
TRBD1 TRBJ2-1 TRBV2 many CASSYGTGWNEQFF TGTGCCAGCAGCTACGGGACAGGGTGGAATGAGCAGTTCTTC
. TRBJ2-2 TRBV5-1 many CASSSFGATGELFF TGCGCCAGCTCCAGCTTTGGGGCCACCGGGGAGCTGTTTTTT
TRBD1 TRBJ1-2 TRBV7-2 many CASSSPGQSWGYTF TGTGCCAGCAGCTCGCCGGGACAGTCATGGGGCTACACCTTC
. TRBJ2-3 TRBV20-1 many CSARGASSADTQYF TGCAGTGCTAGAGGCGCCTCCTCGGCAGATACGCAGTATTTT
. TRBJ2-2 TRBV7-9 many CASRPGQANTGELFF TGTGCCAGCCGGCCGGGACAAGCGAACACCGGGGAGCTGTTTTTT
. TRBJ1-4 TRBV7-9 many CASSWKQGLNEKLFF TGTGCCAGCAGTTGGAAACAGGGCCTAAATGAAAAACTGTTTTTT
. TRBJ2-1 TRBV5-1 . CASSLVTSGVATEQFF TGCGCCAGCAGCTTGGTAACGAGCGGTGTGGCAACTGAGCAGTTCTTC
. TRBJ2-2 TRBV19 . CASSTSQLSNTGELFF TGTGCCAGTTCGACCTCCCAACTTTCTAACACCGGGGAGCTGTTTTTT
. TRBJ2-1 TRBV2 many CASSPLGYNEQFF TGTGCCAGCTCTCCCTTAGGGTACAATGAGCAGTTCTTC
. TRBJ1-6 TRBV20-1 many CSARDRVAHFPGSPLHF TGCAGTGCTAGAGATCGGGTGGCGCATTTCCCAGGTTCACCCCTCCACTTT
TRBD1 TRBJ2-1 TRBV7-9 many CASRRDRGYNEQFF TGTGCCAGCAGACGGGACAGGGGTTACAATGAGCAGTTCTTC
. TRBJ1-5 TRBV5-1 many CASTLEGGSDQPQHF TGCGCCAGCACCCTGGAGGGGGGGTCGGATCAGCCCCAGCATTTT
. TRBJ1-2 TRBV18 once CASSPEGAYGYTF TGTGCCAGCTCACCGGAGGGAGCCTATGGCTACACCTTC
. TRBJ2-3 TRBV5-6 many CASSLTDINRDTQYF TGTGCCAGCAGCTTAACAGATATTAATAGGGATACGCAGTATTTT
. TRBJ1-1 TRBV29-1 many CSPWGQADTEAFF TGCAGCCCTTGGGGGCAGGCTGACACTGAAGCTTTCTTT
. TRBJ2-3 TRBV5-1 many CASSLDSTLGTDTQYF TGCGCCAGCAGCTTGGACAGCACCTTGGGCACAGATACGCAGTATTTT
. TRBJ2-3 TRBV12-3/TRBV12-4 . CARSLNRAKYF TGTGCCAGAAGTTTAAATAGGGCGAAGTATTTT
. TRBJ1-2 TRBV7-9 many CASSAPGTDYGYTF TGTGCCAGCAGCGCACCAGGGACGGACTATGGCTACACCTTC
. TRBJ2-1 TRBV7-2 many CASSEGLITNQFF TGTGCCAGCAGCGAGGGACTTATTACGAATCAGTTCTTC
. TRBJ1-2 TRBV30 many CAWSVGANYGYTF TGTGCCTGGAGTGTTGGGGCCAACTATGGCTACACCTTC
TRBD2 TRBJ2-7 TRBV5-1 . CASSSGGKWYEQYF TGCGCCAGCAGCTCGGGGGGAAAGTGGTACGAGCAGTACTTC
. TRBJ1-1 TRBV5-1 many CASSAAGSTEAFF TGCGCCAGCAGCGCCGCGGGGAGCACTGAAGCTTTCTTT
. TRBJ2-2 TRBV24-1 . CATSDPTENTGELFF TGTGCCACCAGTGATCCGACAGAGAACACCGGGGAGCTGTTTTTT
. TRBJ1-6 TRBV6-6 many CASSGQFYNSPLHF TGTGCCAGCAGTGGACAGTTCTATAATTCACCCCTCCACTTT
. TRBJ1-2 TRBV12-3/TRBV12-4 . CACSRAKGYTF TGTGCCTGCAGCAGGGCAAAGGGCTACACCTTC
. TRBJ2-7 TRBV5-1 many CASSLETGYEQYF TGCGCCAGCAGCTTGGAGACCGGGTACGAGCAGTACTTC
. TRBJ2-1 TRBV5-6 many CASSLEQRNEQFF TGTGCCAGCAGCTTGGAACAGAGAAATGAGCAGTTCTTC
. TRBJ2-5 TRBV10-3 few CATKQEGRAEETQYF TGTGCCACCAAACAAGAAGGACGGGCGGAAGAGACCCAGTACTTC
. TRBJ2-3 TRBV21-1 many CASSRSSGESTDTQYF TGTGCCAGCAGCAGATCTAGCGGGGAAAGCACAGATACGCAGTATTTT
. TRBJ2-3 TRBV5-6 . CAGSLVGYEQYF TGTGCCGGCAGCTTGGTTGGCTACGAGCAGTATTTT
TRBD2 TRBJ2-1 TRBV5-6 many CASSFRTSGVIWEQFF TGTGCCAGCAGCTTCCGGACTAGCGGGGTGATATGGGAGCAGTTCTTC
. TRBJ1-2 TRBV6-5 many CASGRGVDGYTF TGTGCCAGCGGCCGGGGGGTGGATGGCTACACCTTC
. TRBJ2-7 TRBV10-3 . CAITNLLGQSYEQYF TGTGCCATCACCAATCTCTTGGGACAATCCTACGAGCAGTACTTC
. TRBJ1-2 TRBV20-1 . CSAAAGTYGYTF TGCAGTGCCGCCGCCGGGACTTATGGCTACACCTTC
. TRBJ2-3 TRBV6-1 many CASSDGGLSTDTQYF TGTGCCAGCAGTGACGGGGGCCTAAGCACAGATACGCAGTATTTT
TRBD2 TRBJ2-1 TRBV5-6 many CASSLESGGLHNEQFF TGTGCCAGCAGCTTGGAATCGGGGGGGCTCCACAATGAGCAGTTCTTC
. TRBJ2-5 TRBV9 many CASSVGSPYPAGETQYF TGTGCCAGCAGCGTAGGGTCGCCCTACCCTGCGGGAGAGACCCAGTACTTC